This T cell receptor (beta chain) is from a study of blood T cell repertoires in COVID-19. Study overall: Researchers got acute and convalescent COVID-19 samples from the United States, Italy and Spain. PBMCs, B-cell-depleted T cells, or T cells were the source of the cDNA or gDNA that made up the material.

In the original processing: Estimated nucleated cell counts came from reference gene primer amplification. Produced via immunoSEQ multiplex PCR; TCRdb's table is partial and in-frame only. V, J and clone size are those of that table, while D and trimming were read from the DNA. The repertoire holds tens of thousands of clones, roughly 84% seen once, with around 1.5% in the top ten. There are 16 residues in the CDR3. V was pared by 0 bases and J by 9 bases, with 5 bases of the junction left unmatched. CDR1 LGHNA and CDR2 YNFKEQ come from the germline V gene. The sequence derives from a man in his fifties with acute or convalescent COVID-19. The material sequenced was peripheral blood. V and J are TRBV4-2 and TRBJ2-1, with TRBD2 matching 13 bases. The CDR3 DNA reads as TGTGCCAGCAGCCAAGATGGACTAGCGGGAGCCGGTGAGCAGTTCTTC. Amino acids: CASSQDGLAGAGEQFF.